The clone carrying this T cell receptor (beta chain) was picked up a small number of times. Its antigen is not identified. The memory fraction was CD4+CD45RO+CD25- cells. Whole-study results and caveats: Tumor memory CD4+ T cell TCR gene usage was found to cluster with blood and lymph node memory CD4+ cells and with lymph node naive CD4+ cells.

TCRdb independently ran MiXCR on the 5' RACE reads; one entry per CDR3 protein. Among over 55,000 distinct CDR3 sequences listed, around a quarter were seen once. The V gene lost 2 bases and the J gene lost 7 bases, with 18 bases spanning the gap. The CDR3 length is 15 residues. CDR1 and CDR2 (germline): SGHDN, FVKESK. The source material was tumor-infiltrating memory CD4+ T cells sorted from the breast tumor. Noted subset: memory CD4+ T cells, CD4+CD45RO+CD25-. The source of this sequence is a female donor with breast cancer. The chain has TRBV14 and TRBJ2-7, with D perhaps assigned TRBD1 or TRBD2 (6 bases each). CDR3 nucleotide sequence: TGTGCCAGCAGCCAACCGGACAGTGCTCGGGGGGAGCAGTACTTC. This sequence encodes CASSQPDSARGEQYF.